This section outlines one T cell receptor beta chain sequence together with its context. Antigen unknown. These data are taken from a study of cytomegalovirus exposure and HLA in healthy donors. Findings of the study overall: For most TCR beta V segments, an earlier analysis put the productive rate at about 87% or about 30% of the time.

The CDR3 is made up of 12 amino acids. In the PCR, 60 Vbeta and 13 Jbeta primers were used. Here immunoSEQ multiplex PCR was the method, and the copy in TCRdb shows in-frame clones only, minus some. The sample has roughly 120,000 clones, roughly 83% seen once; the top ten hold around 4.4%. The chain is built from TRBV21-1 and TRBJ1-1; the table's TRBD1 call for D was not verified on the DNA. TRBV21-1 constitutes a pseudogene. The receptor was derived from a young man in good health and CMV-seropositive. Material for sequencing was PBMCs. The CDR3 loop reads CASTTGWTEAFF. The DNA of the CDR3 is TGTGCCAGCACCACAGGTTGGACTGAAGCTTTCTTT.